One and the same sample provided the 29 T cell receptor beta chains below, sequenced in a study of shared clonotypes between healthy human individuals. CD45RO-negative, CCR7-selected cells formed the naive CD8 fraction, which excluded terminally differentiated effector memory CD45RA+ cells. Clones were sequenced by immunoSEQ multiplex PCR, and TCRdb holds only the in-frame ones, with some missing. The data show about 2,200,000 clones, about 93% seen once. Source material: naive CD8+ T cells from PBMCs. These receptors all come from a man aged 18 to 29 in good health. Some clones in this sample may be carry-over from other donors' samples.

J is TRBJ1-4 and V is TRBV9; 7 bases align to TRBD1. Per germline, CDR1 SGDLS and CDR2 YYNGEE. With V trimmed by 0 bases and J by 8 bases, 7 bases remained unmatched. CDR3 size: 15 residues. CDR3 in DNA: TGTGCCAGCAGCGTAGACGACAGGGTGAACGAAAAACTGTTTTTT. Its translation: CASSVDDRVNEKLFF. Drawing the rest from reference TRBV9 and TRBJ1-4, the complete variable domain is DSGVTQTPKHLITATGQRVTLRCSPRSGDLSVYWYQQSLDQGLQFLIQYYNGEERAKGNILERFSAQQFPDLHSELNLSSLELGDSALYFCASSVDDRVNEKLFFGSGTQLSVL.

The rearrangement uses TRBV5-4 and TRBJ2-6; D gene uncertain. The CDR3 covers 15 residues. Looked up from germline, CDR1 is SGHNT and CDR2 is YYREEE (reference sequence). With 2 bases removed from V and 0 bases from J, the gap between germline ends came to 6 bases. The CDR3 spells CASSFRISGANVLTF. CDR3 nucleotide sequence: TGTGCCAGCAGCTTCCGGATCTCTGGGGCCAACGTCCTGACTTTC. Drawing the rest from reference TRBV5-4 and TRBJ2-6, the complete variable domain is ETGVTQSPTHLIKTRGQQVTLRCSSQSGHNTVSWYQQALGQGPQFIFQYYREEENGRGNFPPRFSGLQFPNYSSELNVNALELDDSALYLCASSFRISGANVLTFGAGSRLTVL.

This clone was picked up one time. The chain is built from TRBV30 and TRBJ1-4; 10 positions match TRBD1. This CDR3 has 17 amino acids. Germline V lookup: CDR1 GTSNPN, CDR2 SVGIG (reference sequence). The V segment lost 3 bases and the J segment 7 bases; nucleotides outside the gene matches: 14. For the CDR3, the DNA is TGTGCCTGGAGGAAGGGACAGGGGAGACGACTTGGTGAAAAACTGTTTTTT. This sequence encodes CAWRKGQGRRLGEKLFF.

The rearrangement uses TRBV5-3 and TRBJ2-7, with no clear D. TRBV5-3 is flagged as an ORF with uncertain function. This CDR3 is 15 amino acids long. The germline V and J ends were trimmed by 7 bases and 0 bases, with 17 bases remaining between them. CDR3 coding DNA: TGTGCCAGACCCCCCCCAGACAATTTCTCCTACGAGCAGTACTTC. Translating it yields CARPPPDNFSYEQYF.

A single count supports this clone. The gene calls are TRBV10-1 and TRBJ2-3, with TRBD1 identical over 7 bases. Germline V gives CDR1 WNHNN, CDR2 SYGVQD (reference sequence). This CDR3 has 14 amino acids. The junction had 3 bases not matched to a gene; V was cut back by 2 bases and J by 4 bases. CDR3 region: CASSERGPPDTQYF. The CDR3, as DNA: TGCGCCAGCAGTGAGAGGGGGCCCCCAGATACGCAGTATTTT.

This chain links TRBV18 with TRBJ2-5; no firm D call. The CDR3 length is 15 residues. CDR1 and CDR2 from the germline V gene are KGHSH and LQKENI. V shed 5 bases and J shed 4 bases, with 17 bases lying between them. The CDR3 sequence is CASSFGVSGRETQYF. The CDR3 bases are TGTGCCAGCTCATTCGGTGTATCGGGCAGAGAGACCCAGTACTTC.

This clone has a single count. This CDR3 is CASSSLGDSIYNEQFF. CDR3 nucleotides: TGTGCCAGCAGCTCCCTGGGGGACAGCATCTACAATGAGCAGTTCTTC. The genes are TRBV5-4 and TRBJ2-1; 7 bases match TRBD1. The germline CDR1 and CDR2 sequences are SGHNT and YYREEE (reference sequence). This CDR3 is built from 16 residues. V was clipped by 3 bases and J by 3 bases; unmatched bases: 9.

The chain uses TRBV27 and TRBJ2-7; 10 bases map to TRBD1. Trimming took 6 bases from V and 2 from J; bases not matched to a gene: 4. CDR3 length: 14 amino acids. The germline gives CDR1 MNHEY, CDR2 SMNVEV (reference sequence). The CDR3 spells CASRTGQGTYEQYF. CDR3 nucleotide sequence: TGTGCCAGCAGAACGGGACAGGGGACCTACGAGCAGTACTTC.

A single count supports this clone. This chain links TRBV9 with TRBJ1-1; D ambiguous. This CDR3 spans 15 amino acids. V was shortened by 0 bases and J by 2 bases, with 11 bases between the two germline ends. Germline V lookup: CDR1 SGDLS, CDR2 YYNGEE. DNA for the CDR3: TGTGCCAGCAGCGTAGAGGGCGGGGAAAACACTGAAGCTTTCTTT. It specifies CASSVEGGENTEAFF. Full variable domain (rest looked up from reference TRBV9 and TRBJ1-1): DSGVTQTPKHLITATGQRVTLRCSPRSGDLSVYWYQQSLDQGLQFLIQYYNGEERAKGNILERFSAQQFPDLHSELNLSSLELGDSALYFCASSVEGGENTEAFFGQGTRLTVV.

This chain uses TRBV5-4 with TRBJ2-1; 11 nucleotides agree with TRBD2. The J segment lost 2 bases and the V segment lost 4 bases, leaving 5 bases of the junction unmatched. This CDR3 contains 16 residues. From germline, CDR1 is SGHNT and CDR2 YYREEE (reference sequence). The chain's CDR3 is CASSPLAGGTYNEQFF. The CDR3 coding sequence is TGTGCCAGCAGCCCATTAGCGGGAGGGACCTACAATGAGCAGTTCTTC. Combining the CDR3 with reference TRBV5-4 and TRBJ2-1 gives the whole variable domain ETGVTQSPTHLIKTRGQQVTLRCSSQSGHNTVSWYQQALGQGPQFIFQYYREEENGRGNFPPRFSGLQFPNYSSELNVNALELDDSALYLCASSPLAGGTYNEQFFGPGTRLTVL.

This chain links TRBV27 with TRBJ2-5; 7 positions match TRBD2. The DNA matches TRBJ2-7 better at its end, which makes the J call doubtful. The CDR3 has 15 amino acids. Germline assignment: CDR1 MNHEY and CDR2 SMNVEV (reference sequence). The CDR3 is CASSIHTSAVYEQYF. The DNA for the CDR3 is TGTGCCAGCAGTATCCATACTAGCGCCGTCTACGAGCAGTACTTC.

V is TRBV19 and J is TRBJ2-1; 9 nucleotides align to TRBD1. The germline gives CDR1 LNHDA, CDR2 SQIVND (reference sequence). The CDR3 is 13 residues long. Trimming took 10 bases from V and 4 from J; bases not matched to a gene: 5. The CDR3 spells CATGTGLYNEQFF. DNA for the CDR3: TGTGCCACCGGGACAGGGTTATACAATGAGCAGTTCTTC.

The gene calls are TRBV6-6 and TRBJ2-1; 8 bases are shared with TRBD2. The CDR3 consists of 15 residues. J gave up 1 base and V 8 bases, and 7 bases lay outside the gene matches. Germline assignment: CDR1 MNHNY and CDR2 SVGAGI (reference sequence). CDR3 nucleotide sequence: TGTGCCAGCTCTAGCGGGTATAATTCCTACAATGAGCAGTTCTTC. Protein product: CASSSGYNSYNEQFF.

This clone was seen once. The chain has TRBV10-3 and TRBJ2-3; 10 bases are shared with TRBD2. This CDR3 is built from 16 residues. J lost 6 bases, V lost 4 bases, and 10 bases had no gene match. Per germline, CDR1 ENHRY and CDR2 SYGVKD. The CDR3 nucleotides read TGTGCCATCAGTGGGACTAGCGGAACGAGGATGGATACGCAGTATTTT. This sequence encodes CAISGTSGTRMDTQYF.

A note on this clone: Within the sample, other DNA sequences also encode this same CDR3. The V and J genes are TRBV28 and TRBJ1-1; TRBD1 might be the D (5 bases). CDR1 and CDR2 from the germline V gene are MDHEN and SYDVKM. CDR3 length: 13 amino acids. Trimming pared 2 bases from V and 2 bases from J, leaving 6 bases between. In DNA, the CDR3 is TGTGCCAGCAGTTTAGGGGCTAACACTGAAGCTTTCTTT. It codes for CASSLGANTEAFF.

J is TRBJ2-7 and V is TRBV21-1. TRBV21-1 counts as a pseudogene. The CDR3 extends over 12 amino acids. CDR3 region: CASSKRGYEQYF. The DNA for the CDR3 is TGTGCCAGCAGCAAACGTGGCTACGAGCAGTACTTC.

This clone was observed once. The genes are TRBV10-3 and TRBJ2-2; D gene uncertain. V gave up 8 bases and J gave up 2 bases, with 9 bases separating them. There are 13 residues in the CDR3. Germline CDR1 reads ENHRY; CDR2 reads SYGVKD. DNA of the CDR3: TGTGCCATCGGTGGGCTAAACACCGGGGAGCTGTTTTTT. It specifies CAIGGLNTGELFF.

CDR3 amino acids: CASSFEDGTSYEQYF. The CDR3 region has the DNA TGTGCCAGCAGCTTTGAGGACGGAACCTCCTACGAGCAGTACTTC. V gene TRBV5-8 combines with J gene TRBJ2-7; D is ambiguous. The V and J ends lost 2 bases and 0 bases respectively, with 12 bases between them. From germline, CDR1 is SGHTS and CDR2 YDEGEE. CDR3 size: 15 residues.

The chain is built from TRBV9 and TRBJ1-1; 8 bases align to TRBD1. J was trimmed by 1 base and V by 3 bases; bases with no gene match: 5. CDR3 size: 15 residues. Germline CDR1 SGDLS, CDR2 YYNGEE. The CDR3 protein is CASSDRGTPNTEAFF. The CDR3 DNA reads as TGTGCCAGCAGCGACAGGGGGACTCCGAACACTGAAGCTTTCTTT.

This rearrangement joins TRBV7-8 to TRBJ2-2; D gene ambiguous. The CDR3 is 15 amino acids. CDR1 and CDR2 (germline): SGHVS, FQNEAQ. Deletions cut 1 base from V and 1 base from J, with 7 bases between. The CDR3 DNA follows: TGTGCCAGCAGCTTAGGTATCGGGAACACCGGGGAGCTGTTTTTT. The encoded protein is CASSLGIGNTGELFF. Complete variable domain (other parts from reference TRBV7-8 and TRBJ2-2): GAGVSQSPRYKVAKRGQDVALRCDPISGHVSLFWYQQALGQGPEFLTYFQNEAQLDKSGLPSDRFFAERPEGSVSTLKIQRTQQEDSAVYLCASSLGIGNTGELFFGEGSRLTVL.

V usage is TRBV11-1 and J usage is TRBJ2-3; a possible D gene is TRBD2 (5 bases). From germline, CDR1 is SGHAT and CDR2 FQDESV (reference sequence). With 1 base removed from V and 7 bases from J, the gap between germline ends came to 12 bases. This CDR3 is 14 amino acids long. DNA for the CDR3: TGTGCCAGCAGCTTAGGTCGGCTAGCAAATACGCAGTATTTT. It codes for CASSLGRLANTQYF.

The sample holds one count of this clone. V and J are TRBV4-1 and TRBJ2-2; TRBD2 is a possible D gene (5 bases). The CDR3 is 16 amino acids. Germline CDR1 MGHRA, CDR2 YSYEKL. The germline V and J ends were trimmed by 4 bases and 0 bases, with 12 bases remaining between them. The CDR3 bases are TGCGCCAGCAGCCTCCCCCCGGGGACGAACACCGGGGAGCTGTTTTTT. Translating it yields CASSLPPGTNTGELFF.

The chain recombines TRBV21-1 with TRBJ2-3; TRBD2 is taken as the D call from the table, unchecked against the DNA. TRBV21-1 is a listed pseudogene. The CDR3 has 14 residues. CDR3 amino acids: CASYVRRGKDTQYF. The CDR3 DNA reads TGTGCCAGCTACGTACGGAGAGGTAAAGATACGCAGTATTTT.

Details on this clone: At the DNA level, this CDR3 is encoded by other sequences in the same sample as well. The chain links TRBV11-2 to TRBJ2-1; 9 bases are shared with TRBD2. The CDR3 is 15 amino acids. Trimming removed 1 base from V and 3 bases from J; junction bases left unmatched: 1. Germline lookup yields CDR1 SGHAT and CDR2 FQNNGV. The CDR3 DNA follows: TGTGCCAGCAGCTTAGCTAGCGGGATCTACAATGAGCAGTTCTTC. It is translated as CASSLASGIYNEQFF.

The V gene is TRBV5-6, the J gene TRBJ2-1, with 8 bases fitting TRBD1. CDR1 is SGHDT and CDR2 is YYEEEE in the germline V gene. The CDR3 is made up of 14 amino acids. After removal of 0 bases from V and 7 bases from J, the junction contained 3 bases not matched to a gene. In DNA, the CDR3 is TGTGCCAGCAGCTTGGGGACAGGGATAAATGAGCAGTTCTTC. Translated, it gives CASSLGTGINEQFF.

The chain uses TRBV6-1 and TRBJ2-7, with 9 nucleotides matching TRBD2. V lost 4 bases to trimming and J lost 2 bases; unmatched junction nucleotides: 6. The CDR3 consists of 15 residues. Germline CDR1 MNHNS, CDR2 SASEGT. CDR3 sequence: CASSAETSGAYEQYF. The CDR3 coding sequence is TGTGCCAGCAGTGCTGAGACTAGCGGCGCCTACGAGCAGTACTTC.

The chain combines TRBV6-5 with TRBJ2-7; unclear D gene. The CDR3 has 15 residues. Germline CDR1 is MNHEY and CDR2 is SVGAGI. V lost 2 bases, J lost 1 base, and 12 bases lay in between. In DNA form, the CDR3 reads TGTGCCAGCAGTTACGGGTCGGACGGATCCTACGAGCAGTACTTC. Protein: CASSYGSDGSYEQYF.

In the case of this clone: Distinct nucleotide sequences in the sample also encode this CDR3. The DNA for the CDR3 is TGTGCCAGCAGCTCGCAAAGAAATGAGCAGTTCTTC. Translation: CASSSQRNEQFF. The V call is TRBV7-9, the J call TRBJ2-1, with D uncertain. V was shortened by 4 bases and J by 7 bases, with 8 bases between the two germline ends. Germline loops: CDR1 SEHNR, CDR2 FQNEAQ (reference sequence). The CDR3 loop spans 12 amino acids.

CDR3 DNA sequence: TGCGCCAGCAGCTATACCGTTCGGGACAGGGGGGGCTACGAGCAGTACTTC. Its protein is CASSYTVRDRGGYEQYF. The chain uses TRBV5-1 and TRBJ2-7; 11 nucleotides align to TRBD1. The CDR3 has 17 residues. The germline V gene has CDR1 SGHRS and CDR2 YFSETQ. The V gene end was trimmed by 3 bases and the J gene end by 3 bases; junction bases not matched to a gene: 11.